The 9 T cell receptor beta chains in this list originate from one sample, sequenced in a study of T cells in Graves' hyperthyroidism and ophthalmopathy. The investigators amplified TCR beta CDR3 regions from RNA transcripts. RT-PCR in the first round (using the HTBI primer set) targeted the TCR CDR3. Using its own MiXCR run on the multiplex PCR reads, TCRdb lists one record per CDR3 protein. The sample contains hundreds of thousands of distinct CDR3 sequences, about 14% of which appear only once. Sequences were obtained from blood. The receptors were gathered from a woman in her 50s with Graves' ophthalmopathy.

The V call is TRBV29-1, the J call TRBJ1-1; D may be TRBD1 (5 bases). The CDR3 length is 13 residues. The germline V gene encodes CDR1 SQVTM and CDR2 ANQGSEA. V lost 4 bases to trimming and J lost 6 bases, with 15 bases between them. The DNA of the CDR3 is TGCAGCGTTGTAGGGGCAGGGACGGCTGAAGCTTTCTTT. Its protein product is CSVVGAGTAEAFF.

In this sample, this clonotype turned up many times. V gene TRBV12-3 or TRBV12-4 combines with J gene TRBJ1-1, with D possibly being TRBD1 (6 bases). Trimming removed 7 bases at V and 0 bases at J, with 12 bases between. The CDR3 is 14 amino acids. For the CDR3, the DNA is TGTGCCAGCATCCCGGGACATTTGAACACTGAAGCTTTCTTT. This gives the protein CASIPGHLNTEAFF.

This clonotype was seen repeatedly, ten times or more. The chain couples TRBV20-1 to TRBJ1-1, with D hard to call. CDR3 length: 11 amino acids. From germline, CDR1 is DFQATT and CDR2 SNEGSKA (reference sequence). V dropped 3 bases and J dropped 4 bases, with 6 bases sitting between them. Here the CDR3 reads CSASDRTEAFF. For the CDR3, the DNA is TGCAGTGCTAGTGATCGCACTGAAGCTTTCTTT.

The chain recombines TRBV6-9 with TRBJ2-3, with 12 bases fitting TRBD2. V gave up 5 bases and J gave up 3 bases; unmatched junction bases: 6. Germline lookup yields CDR1 MNHGY and CDR2 SVAAGI. The CDR3 covers 16 residues. The CDR3 DNA follows: TGTGCCAGCAGTCGGGTCACTAGCGGGAGGACAGATACGCAGTATTTT. Translating gives CASSRVTSGRTDTQYF.

This clonotype occurred many times. The chain employs TRBV7-3 and TRBJ2-1, with 9 bases identical to TRBD1. CDR1 and CDR2 (germline): SGHTA, FQGTGA. The CDR3 covers 17 residues. Trimming at V came to 5 bases and at J to 4 bases, leaving 12 bases not matched to a gene. For the CDR3, the DNA is TGTGCCAGCAGCCCGAAAACGGGACAGGGAATATACAATGAGCAGTTCTTC. Protein sequence: CASSPKTGQGIYNEQFF.

In its sample, this clonotype was seen many times. The chain uses TRBV20-1 and TRBJ2-1; perhaps TRBD2 as D (5 bases). V gave up 5 bases and J gave up 5 bases, with 7 bases separating them. Germline V gene sequence: CDR1 DFQATT, CDR2 SNEGSKA (reference sequence). The CDR3 runs 11 residues. CDR3 in amino acids: CSAPRDNEQFF. The CDR3 bases are TGCAGTGCTCCGAGGGACAATGAGCAGTTCTTC.

This clonotype has only one observation. V gene TRBV24-1 combines with J gene TRBJ2-1; D not certain. CDR1 KGHDR and CDR2 SFDVKD come from the germline V gene. The ends were cut back, 4 bases at V and 0 bases at J, with 9 bases in the middle. The CDR3 totals 15 residues. The DNA for the CDR3 is TGTGCCACCAGTGAAGTCACGAGCTCCTACAATGAGCAGTTCTTC. Encoded protein: CATSEVTSSYNEQFF.

A remark on this clonotype: This sequence may be a read error, since a much larger clone differs from it by one base. Here the CDR3 omits its conserved ending phenylalanine or tryptophan, so a read error is the likely source. The chain links TRBV15 to TRBJ2-3; D gene uncertain. CDR3 length equals 12 residues. The V end was cut by 5 bases, the J end by 3 bases, with 6 bases between. Germline values: CDR1 LNHNV, CDR2 YYDKDF (reference sequence). The CDR3 region has the DNA TGTGCCACCAGCTACTTGACAGATACGCAGTATTAT. Translating it yields CATSYLTDTQYY.

The V call is TRBV4-2, the J call TRBJ2-1; TRBD2 aligns across 9 bases. V lost 1 base to trimming and J lost 6 bases; unmatched junction nucleotides: 7. Germline CDR1 LGHNA, CDR2 YNFKEQ. CDR3 length: 16 residues. The CDR3: CASSQGSGSESNEQFF. CDR3 coding DNA: TGTGCCAGCAGCCAAGGTAGCGGGAGCGAATCCAATGAGCAGTTCTTC.